The 10 T cell receptor beta chains in this list originate from one sample, sequenced in a study of shared clonotypes between healthy human individuals. The table came from immunoSEQ multiplex PCR; TCRdb's copy has only in-frame clones and leaves some out. The sample records under 1,100,000 clones, roughly 74% being singletons. Sequencing input: memory CD4+ T cells from PBMCs. The subset was: CD45RA-negative fraction. The receptor source for this set is a man aged 18 to 30 in good health. Some clones in this sample may be carry-over from other donors' samples.

This clone has only a few counts. This chain uses TRBV6-5 with TRBJ1-5, with 9 bases aligning to TRBD1. The junction had 6 bases not matched to a gene; V was cut back by 0 bases and J by 9 bases. This CDR3 is built from 15 residues. Per the germline V gene, CDR1 is MNHEY and CDR2 is SVGAGI. This CDR3 is CASSYSLTGGWPQHF. The CDR3 DNA is TGTGCCAGCAGTTACTCGCTGACAGGGGGGTGGCCCCAGCATTTT.

The chain carries TRBV5-4 and TRBJ2-1, with D unresolved. The V gene lost 1 base and the J gene lost 3 bases, with 14 bases spanning the gap. This CDR3 contains 16 residues. The germline V gene encodes CDR1 SGHNT and CDR2 YYREEE (reference sequence). CDR3 nucleotides: TGTGCCAGCAGCTTGAGTACCGAACGTTACTACAATGAGCAGTTCTTC. This encodes CASSLSTERYYNEQFF.

This clone was seen a few times. This chain links TRBV5-1 with TRBJ2-5; the D gene could be TRBD1 or TRBD2 (5 bases each). Between the trimmed V and J ends, which lost 0 bases and 2 bases, there was a span of 14 bases. The CDR3 loop spans 16 amino acids. Germline assignment: CDR1 SGHRS and CDR2 YFSETQ. CDR3 sequence (DNA): TGCGCCAGCAGCTTGGAGGTTGGGGACCCGCAAGAGACCCAGTACTTC. The encoded protein is CASSLEVGDPQETQYF.

The V and J genes are TRBV28 and TRBJ1-2, with D possibly being TRBD1 (6 bases). Trimming shortened V by 1 base and J by 0 bases, and 9 bases separated the two germline ends. This CDR3 region has 15 residues. CDR1 MDHEN and CDR2 SYDVKM come from the germline V gene. CDR3 nucleotides: TGTGCCAGCAGTTTATCGGGGGCCCCTAACTATGGCTACACCTTC. It translates to CASSLSGAPNYGYTF.

This clone was counted a single time. The V call is TRBV9, the J call TRBJ2-3, with 12 bases aligning to TRBD2. The CDR3 extends over 16 amino acids. Germline lookup yields CDR1 SGDLS and CDR2 YYNGEE. The trim removed 4 bases at V and 4 bases at J, leaving 7 bases unmatched. The CDR3 DNA follows: TGTGCCAGCAGCTCTAGCGGGAGGGCCGCCCCAGATACGCAGTATTTT. Translated: CASSSSGRAAPDTQYF.

There are many counts of this clone. This chain uses TRBV20-1 with TRBJ1-2; TRBD1 agrees at 9 bases. Germline CDR1 and CDR2: DFQATT and SNEGSKA (reference sequence). The V and J ends lost 3 bases and 11 bases, in that order; junction bases with no gene match: 1. The CDR3 length is 10 residues. CDR3: CSARTGGYTF. For the CDR3, the DNA is TGCAGTGCTAGGACAGGGGGTTACACCTTC.

This chain connects TRBV28 to TRBJ1-2; TRBD1 might be the D (6 bases). Per germline, CDR1 MDHEN and CDR2 SYDVKM. This CDR3 spans 11 amino acids. V was clipped by 6 bases and J by 8 bases, with 10 bases between them. The CDR3 is CASRQGRGYTF. CDR3 nucleotide sequence: TGTGCCAGCAGACAGGGACGAGGCTACACCTTC.

This chain connects TRBV27 to TRBJ2-7; D possibly uses TRBD1 or TRBD2 (5 bases each). The germline CDR1 and CDR2 sequences are MNHEY and SMNVEV (reference sequence). V dropped 0 bases and J dropped 7 bases, with 19 bases sitting between them. CDR3 length equals 16 residues. CDR3 nucleotides: TGTGCCAGCAGTTTATCGATGGCAGGGCCGGGATTAGAGCAGTACTTC. Translating gives CASSLSMAGPGLEQYF.

The table lists this clone with a few counts. The gene calls are TRBV27 and TRBJ2-2; D ambiguous. The CDR3 is 14 residues long. The V and J ends lost 6 bases and 0 bases respectively, with 8 bases between them. Germline lookup yields CDR1 MNHEY and CDR2 SMNVEV (reference sequence). For the CDR3, the DNA is TGTGCCAGCAGCCCGTGGACGAACACCGGGGAGCTGTTTTTT. Residues: CASSPWTNTGELFF.

The chain carries TRBV25-1 and TRBJ2-3, with TRBD2 matching over 14 bases. V shed 1 base and J 9 bases; nucleotides not matched to a gene: 6. The CDR3 loop spans 16 amino acids. Germline assignment: CDR1 MGHDK and CDR2 SYGVNS. CDR3 sequence reads: CASSESGLAGERTQYF. The CDR3 nucleotides read TGTGCCAGCAGTGAATCGGGACTAGCGGGAGAGAGGACGCAGTATTTT.